This TCR beta chain was found in a study of blood T cell repertoires in COVID-19. Study-level background: The United States, Italy and Spain provided the acute and convalescent COVID-19 samples.

Cohorts were based on clinical histories the participants reported. Authors' analysis steps: Quantification of nucleated cells was approximated via reference gene primer amplification. Sequenced by immunoSEQ multiplex PCR; TCRdb stores in-frame clones only, minus some. V, J and clone size are those of that table, while D and trimming were read from the DNA. This sample has 220,000 or so clones, with 80% to 90% found just once. Per germline, CDR1 MRHNA and CDR2 SNTAGT. Trimming took 7 bases from V and 2 from J, leaving 12 bases between them. The CDR3 loop spans 14 amino acids. The sample consisted of PBMCs or T cells enriched from blood (not recorded which). The V gene is TRBV6-4, the J gene TRBJ2-4; possible D gene TRBD1, 6 bases. This sequence was found in a woman under 30 in a cohort exposed to, infected with or recovered from COVID-19 (not recorded which). The CDR3 loop is CASNLTGPKNIQYF. The CDR3 nucleotides read TGTGCCAGCAATTTGACAGGACCCAAAAACATTCAGTACTTC.